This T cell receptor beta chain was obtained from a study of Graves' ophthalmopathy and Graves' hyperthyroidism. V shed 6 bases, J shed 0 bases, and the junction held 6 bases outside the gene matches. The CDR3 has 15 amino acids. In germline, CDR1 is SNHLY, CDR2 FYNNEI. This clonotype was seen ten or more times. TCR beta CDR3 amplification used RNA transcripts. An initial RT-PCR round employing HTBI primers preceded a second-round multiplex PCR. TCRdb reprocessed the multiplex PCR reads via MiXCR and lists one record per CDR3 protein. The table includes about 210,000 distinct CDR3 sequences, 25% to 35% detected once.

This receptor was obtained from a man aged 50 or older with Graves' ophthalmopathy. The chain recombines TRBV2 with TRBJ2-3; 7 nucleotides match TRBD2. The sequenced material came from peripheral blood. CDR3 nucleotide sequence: TGTGCCAGCAGCGGGACTACGGATAGCACAGATACGCAGTATTTT. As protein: CASSGTTDSTDTQYF.